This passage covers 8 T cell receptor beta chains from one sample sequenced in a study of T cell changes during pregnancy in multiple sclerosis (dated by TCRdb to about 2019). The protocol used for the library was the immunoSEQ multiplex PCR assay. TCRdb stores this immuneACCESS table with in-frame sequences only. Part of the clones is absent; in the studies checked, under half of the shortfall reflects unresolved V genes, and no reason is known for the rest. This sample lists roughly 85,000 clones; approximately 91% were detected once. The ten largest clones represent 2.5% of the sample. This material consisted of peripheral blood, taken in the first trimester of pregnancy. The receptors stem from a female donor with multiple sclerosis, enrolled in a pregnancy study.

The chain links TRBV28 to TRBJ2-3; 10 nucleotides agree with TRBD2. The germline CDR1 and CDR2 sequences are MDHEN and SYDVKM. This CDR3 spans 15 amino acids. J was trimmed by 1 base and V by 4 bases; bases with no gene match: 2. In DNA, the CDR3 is TGTGCCAGCAGTTCCCTAGCGGGAGGCACAGATACGCAGTATTTT. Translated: CASSSLAGGTDTQYF. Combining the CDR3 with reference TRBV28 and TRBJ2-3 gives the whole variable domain DVKVTQSSRYLVKRTGEKVFLECVQDMDHENMFWYRQDPGLGLRLIYFSYDVKMKEKGDIPEGYSVSREKKERFSLILESASTNQTSMYLCASSSLAGGTDTQYFGPGTRLTVL.

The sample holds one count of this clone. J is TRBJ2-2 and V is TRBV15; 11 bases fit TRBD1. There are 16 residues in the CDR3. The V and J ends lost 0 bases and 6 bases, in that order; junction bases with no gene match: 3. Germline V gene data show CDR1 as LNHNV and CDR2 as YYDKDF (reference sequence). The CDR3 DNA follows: TGTGCCACCAGCAGAGATAGGGGACAGGGGGCCGGGGAGCTGTTTTTT. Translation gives CATSRDRGQGAGELFF.

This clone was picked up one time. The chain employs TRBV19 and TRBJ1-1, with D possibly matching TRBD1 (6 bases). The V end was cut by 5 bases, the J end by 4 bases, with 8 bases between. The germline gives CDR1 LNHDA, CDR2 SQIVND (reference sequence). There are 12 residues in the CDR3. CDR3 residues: CASSSGVTEAFF. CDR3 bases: TGTGCCAGTAGTTCAGGGGTCACTGAAGCTTTCTTT.

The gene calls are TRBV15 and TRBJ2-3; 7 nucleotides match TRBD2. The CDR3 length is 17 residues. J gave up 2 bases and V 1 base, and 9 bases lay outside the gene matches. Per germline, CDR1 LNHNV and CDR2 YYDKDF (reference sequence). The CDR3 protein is CATSRGGGGPLTDTQYF. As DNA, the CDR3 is TGTGCCACCAGCAGAGGGGGCGGGGGACCGCTCACAGATACGCAGTATTTT.

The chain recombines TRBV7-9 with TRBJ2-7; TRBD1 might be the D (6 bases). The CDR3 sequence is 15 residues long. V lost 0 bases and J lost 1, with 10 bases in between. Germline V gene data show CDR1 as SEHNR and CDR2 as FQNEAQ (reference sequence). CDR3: CASSLAPGASYEQYF. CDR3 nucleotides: TGTGCCAGCAGCTTAGCACCAGGGGCATCCTACGAGCAGTACTTC.

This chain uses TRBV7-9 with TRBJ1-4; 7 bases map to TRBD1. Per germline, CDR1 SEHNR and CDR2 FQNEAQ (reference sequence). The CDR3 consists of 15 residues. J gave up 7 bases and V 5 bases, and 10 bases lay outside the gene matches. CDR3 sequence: CASSRGTAGTEKLFF. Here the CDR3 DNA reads TGTGCCAGCAGCCGTGGGACAGCTGGGACTGAAAAACTGTTTTTT.

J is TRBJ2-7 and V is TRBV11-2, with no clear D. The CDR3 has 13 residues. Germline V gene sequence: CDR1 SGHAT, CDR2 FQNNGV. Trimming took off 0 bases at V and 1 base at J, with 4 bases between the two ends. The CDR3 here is CASSLEQSYEQYF. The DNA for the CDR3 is TGTGCCAGCAGCTTAGAACAGTCCTACGAGCAGTACTTC.

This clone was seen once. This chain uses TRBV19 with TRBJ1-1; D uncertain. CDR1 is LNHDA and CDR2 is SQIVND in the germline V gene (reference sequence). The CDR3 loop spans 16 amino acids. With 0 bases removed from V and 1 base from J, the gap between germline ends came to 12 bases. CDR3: CASSIDPKTKNTEAFF. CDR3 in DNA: TGTGCCAGTAGTATAGACCCCAAGACAAAGAACACTGAAGCTTTCTTT.